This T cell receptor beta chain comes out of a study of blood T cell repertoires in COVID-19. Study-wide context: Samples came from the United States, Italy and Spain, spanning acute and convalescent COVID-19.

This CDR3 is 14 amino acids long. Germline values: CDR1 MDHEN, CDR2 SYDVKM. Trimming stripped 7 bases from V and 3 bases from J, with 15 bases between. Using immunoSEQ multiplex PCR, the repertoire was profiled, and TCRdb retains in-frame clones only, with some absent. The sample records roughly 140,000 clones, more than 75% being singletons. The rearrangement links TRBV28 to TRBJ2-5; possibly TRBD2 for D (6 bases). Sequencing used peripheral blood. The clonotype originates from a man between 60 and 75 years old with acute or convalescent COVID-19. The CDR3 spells CASTPGVAEETQYF. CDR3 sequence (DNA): TGTGCCAGCACCCCCGGGGTAGCGGAAGAGACCCAGTACTTC.